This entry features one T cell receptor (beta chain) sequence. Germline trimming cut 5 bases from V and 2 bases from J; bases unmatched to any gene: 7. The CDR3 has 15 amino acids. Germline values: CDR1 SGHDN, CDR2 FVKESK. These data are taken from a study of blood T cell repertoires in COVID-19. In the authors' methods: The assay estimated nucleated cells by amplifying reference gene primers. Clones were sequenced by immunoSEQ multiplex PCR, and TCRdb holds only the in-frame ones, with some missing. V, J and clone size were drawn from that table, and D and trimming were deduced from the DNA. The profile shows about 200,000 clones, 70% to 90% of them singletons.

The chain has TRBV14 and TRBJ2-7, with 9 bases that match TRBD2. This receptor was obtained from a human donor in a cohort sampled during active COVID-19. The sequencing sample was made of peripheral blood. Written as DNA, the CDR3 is TGTGCCAGCAGCGGACTAGCGCCTCGAACCTACGAGCAGTACTTC. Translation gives CASSGLAPRTYEQYF.